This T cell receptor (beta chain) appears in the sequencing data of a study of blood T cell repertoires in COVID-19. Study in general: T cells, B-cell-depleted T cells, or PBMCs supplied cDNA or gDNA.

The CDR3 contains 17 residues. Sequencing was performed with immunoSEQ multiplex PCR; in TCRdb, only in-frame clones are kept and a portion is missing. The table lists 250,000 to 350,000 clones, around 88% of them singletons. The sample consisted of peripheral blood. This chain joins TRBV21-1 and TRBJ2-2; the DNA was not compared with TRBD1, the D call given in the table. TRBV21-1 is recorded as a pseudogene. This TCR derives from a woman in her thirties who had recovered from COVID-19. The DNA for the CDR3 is TGTGCCAGCAGCAAAGCGCTGGGACAGGGAAGCACCGGGGAGCTGTTTTTT. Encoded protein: CASSKALGQGSTGELFF.